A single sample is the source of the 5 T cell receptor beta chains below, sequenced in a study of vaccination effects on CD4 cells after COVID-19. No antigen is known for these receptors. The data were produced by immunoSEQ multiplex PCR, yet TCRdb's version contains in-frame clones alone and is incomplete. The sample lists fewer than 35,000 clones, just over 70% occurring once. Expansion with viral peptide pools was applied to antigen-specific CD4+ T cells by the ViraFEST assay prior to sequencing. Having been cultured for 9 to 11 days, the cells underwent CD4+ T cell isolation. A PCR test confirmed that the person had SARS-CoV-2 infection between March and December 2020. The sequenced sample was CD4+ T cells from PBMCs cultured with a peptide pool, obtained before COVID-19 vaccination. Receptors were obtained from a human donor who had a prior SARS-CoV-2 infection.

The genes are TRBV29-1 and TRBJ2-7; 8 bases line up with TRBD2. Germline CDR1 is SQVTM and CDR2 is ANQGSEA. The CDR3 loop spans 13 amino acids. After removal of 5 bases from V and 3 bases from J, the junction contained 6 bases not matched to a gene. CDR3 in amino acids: CSVLTSVGYEQYF. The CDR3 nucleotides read TGCAGCGTTTTGACTAGCGTAGGCTACGAGCAGTACTTC.

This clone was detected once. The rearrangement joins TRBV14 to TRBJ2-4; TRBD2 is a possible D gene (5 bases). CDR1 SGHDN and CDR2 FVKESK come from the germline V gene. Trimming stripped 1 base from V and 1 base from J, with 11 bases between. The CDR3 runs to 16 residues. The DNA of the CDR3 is TGTGCCAGCAGCCAAGGAGAGGGCTGGGCCAAAAACATTCAGTACTTC. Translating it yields CASSQGEGWAKNIQYF.

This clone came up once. CDR3 coding DNA: TGTGCCAGCAGCTGGACTAGCGGGAGAGGGAATGAGCAGTTCTTC. Translated: CASSWTSGRGNEQFF. The V and J genes are TRBV7-8 and TRBJ2-1, with TRBD2 identical over 13 bases. In germline, CDR1 is SGHVS, CDR2 FQNEAQ. This CDR3 is 15 amino acids long. The junction had 4 bases not matched to a gene; V was cut back by 4 bases and J by 7 bases.

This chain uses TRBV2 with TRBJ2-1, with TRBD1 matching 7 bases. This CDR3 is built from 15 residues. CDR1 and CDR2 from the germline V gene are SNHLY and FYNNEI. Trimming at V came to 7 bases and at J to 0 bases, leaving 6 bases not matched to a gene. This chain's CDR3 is CASTEQGSSYNEQFF. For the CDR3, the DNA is TGTGCCAGCACCGAACAGGGGAGCTCCTACAATGAGCAGTTCTTC.

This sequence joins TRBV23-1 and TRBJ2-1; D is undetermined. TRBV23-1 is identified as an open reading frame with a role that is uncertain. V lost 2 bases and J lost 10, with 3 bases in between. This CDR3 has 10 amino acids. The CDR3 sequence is CASSQQEQFF. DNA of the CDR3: TGCGCCAGCAGTCAACAGGAGCAGTTCTTC.